The 8 T cell receptor beta chains presented below share a single source sample, sequenced in a study of T cell responses to AZD1222 COVID-19 vaccine. Data came from immunoSEQ multiplex PCR; TCRdb stores just in-frame clones and leaves some out. Altogether approximately 60,000 clones are present, 85% being singletons, with the ten largest covering roughly 19%. The specimen was peripheral blood, collected on day 0 of MenACWY control vaccination. The receptor source for this set is an adult in good health.

The gene calls are TRBV3-1 (or the pseudogene TRBV3-2) and TRBJ2-3; 7 bases are shared with TRBD2. Germline V gene sequence: CDR1 LGHDT, CDR2 YNNKEL (reference sequence). The CDR3 has 15 amino acids. Trimming took 3 bases from V and 7 from J; bases not matched to a gene: 10. Written as DNA, the CDR3 is TGTGCCAGCAGCCACCTAGGGACTATCGAGAATACGCAGTATTTT. This codes for CASSHLGTIENTQYF.

The chain employs TRBV24-1 and TRBJ1-5, with a possible D match to TRBD1 (5 bases). This CDR3 region has 15 residues. Germline lookup yields CDR1 KGHDR and CDR2 SFDVKD. The V end was cut by 2 bases, the J end by 3 bases, with 10 bases between. The CDR3 protein is CATSDSGAANQPQHF. CDR3 in DNA: TGTGCCACCAGTGATTCCGGGGCGGCCAATCAGCCCCAGCATTTT.

This clone has just a few counts. J is TRBJ1-2 and V is TRBV18; D perhaps matches TRBD1 (6 bases). V lost 2 bases to trimming and J lost 8 bases, with 15 bases between them. Germline CDR1 KGHSH, CDR2 LQKENI. This CDR3 region has 14 residues. CDR3 sequence reads: CASSPTSGEEGYTF. The DNA for the CDR3 is TGTGCCAGCTCACCAACCTCAGGGGAGGAGGGCTACACCTTC.

This clone was counted once. V is TRBV13 and J is TRBJ2-7, with D perhaps matching TRBD1 (6 bases). Trimming removed 0 bases at V and 3 bases at J, with 12 bases between. The CDR3 totals 15 residues. In germline, CDR1 is PRHDT, CDR2 FYEKMQ (reference sequence). The CDR3 sequence is CASSLGLGQSYEQYF. The CDR3 DNA is TGTGCCAGCAGCTTAGGTCTGGGACAAAGCTACGAGCAGTACTTC.

CDR3 protein: CASSVGQPTSGNTIYF. The CDR3 region has the DNA TGCGCCAGCAGCGTGGGCCAGCCTACCTCTGGAAACACCATATATTTT. The chain uses TRBV5-1 and TRBJ1-3; D not resolved. The germline V gene has CDR1 SGHRS and CDR2 YFSETQ. Trimming took off 4 bases at V and 0 bases at J, with 14 bases between the two ends. There are 16 residues in the CDR3.

The genes are TRBV15 and TRBJ2-3; 12 positions match TRBD2. This CDR3 has 18 amino acids. The germline V gene has CDR1 LNHNV and CDR2 YYDKDF (reference sequence). V gave up 3 bases and J gave up 4 bases; unmatched junction bases: 11. The CDR3 loop is CATSSALAGGRGADTQYF. CDR3 bases: TGTGCCACCAGCAGCGCTCTAGCGGGAGGGAGAGGCGCAGATACGCAGTATTTT.

V usage is TRBV30 and J usage is TRBJ1-5, with D unresolved. The CDR3 is made up of 13 amino acids. CDR1 and CDR2 (germline): GTSNPN, SVGIG (reference sequence). With 2 bases removed from V and 4 bases from J, the gap between germline ends came to 9 bases. CDR3 sequence reads: CAWSNAPNQPQHF. CDR3 bases: TGTGCCTGGAGTAACGCCCCAAATCAGCCCCAGCATTTT.

This clone was picked up one time. J is TRBJ2-2 and V is TRBV7-9; TRBD2 aligns across 10 bases. The CDR3 has 17 amino acids. After removal of 5 bases from V and 2 bases from J, the junction contained 8 bases not matched to a gene. CDR1 and CDR2 from the germline V gene are SEHNR and FQNEAQ (reference sequence). This chain's CDR3 is CASSPSLAGANTGELFF. The CDR3 region has the DNA TGTGCCAGCAGCCCCTCCCTAGCGGGAGCCAACACCGGGGAGCTGTTTTTT.